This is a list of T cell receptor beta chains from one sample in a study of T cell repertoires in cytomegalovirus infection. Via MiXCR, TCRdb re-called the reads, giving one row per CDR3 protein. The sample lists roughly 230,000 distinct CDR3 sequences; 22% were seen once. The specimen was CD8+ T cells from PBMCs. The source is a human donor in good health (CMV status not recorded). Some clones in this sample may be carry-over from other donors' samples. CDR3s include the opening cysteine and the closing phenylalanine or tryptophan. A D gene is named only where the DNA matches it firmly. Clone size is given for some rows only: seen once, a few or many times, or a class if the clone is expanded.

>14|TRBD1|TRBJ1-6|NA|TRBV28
TGTGCCAGCAGGGGGACAGGCCCTCTCGGACCCCTCCACTTT
CASRGTGPLGPLHF
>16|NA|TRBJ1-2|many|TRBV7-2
TGTGCCAGCAGCTTATATCCGGACCCTCCTGGGTATGGCTACACCTTC
CASSLYPDPPGYGYTF
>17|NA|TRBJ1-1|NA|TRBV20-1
TGCAGTGCTAGAGACTTAGATATCGGAGGGTTTTACACTGAAGCTTTCTTT
CSARDLDIGGFYTEAFF
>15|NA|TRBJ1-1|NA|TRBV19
TGTGCCAGTAGTCCCCCAGGGCCCGCTTGGACTGAAGCTTTCTTT
CASSPPGPAWTEAFF
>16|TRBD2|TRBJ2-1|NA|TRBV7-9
TGTGCCAGCAGCACCACCACAAGGAGCGGGGACTATGAGCAGTTCTTC
CASSTTTRSGDYEQFF
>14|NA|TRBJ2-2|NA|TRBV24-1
NA
CATSDFGAGGELFF
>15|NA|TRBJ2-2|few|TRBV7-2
TGTGCCAGCAGCTTTGGGATCGCGAACACCGGGGAGCTGTTTTTT
CASSFGIANTGELFF
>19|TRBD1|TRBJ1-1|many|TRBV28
TGTGCCAGCAGTACAACTTTGATGGACAGGGGGCGAACGAACACTGAAGCTTTCTTT
CASSTTLMDRGRTNTEAFF
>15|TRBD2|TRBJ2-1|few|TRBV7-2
TGTGCCAGCAGTCCTCGCCAGCGGGGCTACAATGAGCAGTTCTTC
CASSPRQRGYNEQFF
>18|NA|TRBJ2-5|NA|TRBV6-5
TGTGCCAGCAGTTACTCGGGACCCGGTGGCCGCCCCGGTGGGACCCAGTACTTC
CASSYSGPGGRPGGTQYF
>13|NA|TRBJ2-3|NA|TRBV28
TGTGCCACCCTCCGATCAAAGGATAGTACGCAGTATTTT
CATLRSKDSTQYF
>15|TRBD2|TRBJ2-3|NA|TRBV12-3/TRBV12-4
TGTGCCAGTTTGAGACTAGCGGGGGGGACAGATACGCAGTATTTT
CASLRLAGGTDTQYF
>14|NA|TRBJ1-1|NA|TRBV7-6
TGTGCCAGCAGTTCAGTACTAGGGACCGATGAAGCTTTCTTT
CASSSVLGTDEAFF
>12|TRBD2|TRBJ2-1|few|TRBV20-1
TGCAGTGCTAGCGGGGGGGGCAATGAGCAGTTCTTC
CSASGGGNEQFF
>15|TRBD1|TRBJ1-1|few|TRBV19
TGTGCCAGTAGTATTTCGGGGGACAGGGAGGTTGAAGCTTTCTTT
CASSISGDREVEAFF
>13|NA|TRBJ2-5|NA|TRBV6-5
TGTGCCAGCACCCCAACCCTCCAAGAGACCCAGTACTTC
CASTPTLQETQYF
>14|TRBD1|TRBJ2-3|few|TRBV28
TGTGCCAGCAGGGGGACAGCTAGCACAGATACGCAGTATTTT
CASRGTASTDTQYF
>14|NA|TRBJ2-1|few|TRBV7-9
TGTGCCAGCACGTCCTGGGACGCCTTAAATGAGCAGTTCTTC
CASTSWDALNEQFF
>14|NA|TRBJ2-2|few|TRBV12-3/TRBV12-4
TGTGCCAGCAGTTCACCAGATTCCACCGGGGAGCTGTTTTTT
CASSSPDSTGELFF
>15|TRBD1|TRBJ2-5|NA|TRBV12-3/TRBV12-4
TGTGCCAGCAGTTTGGGGACAGGGGGCGGCGAGACCCAGTACTTC
CASSLGTGGGETQYF
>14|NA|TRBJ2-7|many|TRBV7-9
TGTGCCAGCAGCTCGGACGGCCTCGGCTACGAGCAGTACTTC
CASSSDGLGYEQYF
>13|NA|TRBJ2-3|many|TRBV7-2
TGTGCCAGCAGCCAGGGCGCCTCCGATACGCAGTATTTT
CASSQGASDTQYF
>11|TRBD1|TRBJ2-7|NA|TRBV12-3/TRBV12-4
TGTGCCAGCGGACAGGGAGGCGAGCAGTACTTC
CASGQGGEQYF
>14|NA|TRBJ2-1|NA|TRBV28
TGTGCCAGCACCGCGACCGGGGGCACAGATGAGCAGTTCTTC
CASTATGGTDEQFF
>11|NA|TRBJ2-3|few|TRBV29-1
TGCAGCGTTGATGGGACAGATACGCAGTATTTT
CSVDGTDTQYF
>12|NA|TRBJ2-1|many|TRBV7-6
TGTGCCAGCAGCTTAGGTCCCTTAGAGCAGTTCTTC
CASSLGPLEQFF
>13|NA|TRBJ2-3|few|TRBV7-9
TGTGCCAGCAGCTTAGCGAACACAGATACGCAGTATTTT
CASSLANTDTQYF
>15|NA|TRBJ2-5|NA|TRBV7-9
TGTGCCAGCAGCTTAGGGTGGGCTACCCAAGAGACCCAGTACTTC
CASSLGWATQETQYF
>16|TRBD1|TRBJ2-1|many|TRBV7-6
TGTGCCAGCAGCCCCCAAGGGGGCAACTCCTACAATGAGCAGTTCTTC
CASSPQGGNSYNEQFF
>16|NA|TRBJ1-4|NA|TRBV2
TGTGCCAGCAGTGACAGCTCGGGGCTCACTAATGAAAAACTGTTTTTT
CASSDSSGLTNEKLFF
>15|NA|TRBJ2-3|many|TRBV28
TGTGCCAGCAGTTTGTCCAGAGAGACCACAGATACGCAGTATTTT
CASSLSRETTDTQYF
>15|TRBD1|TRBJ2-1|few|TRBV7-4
TGTGCCAGCAGTCTATTGGGACAGGGATCGGATGAGCAGTTCTTC
CASSLLGQGSDEQFF
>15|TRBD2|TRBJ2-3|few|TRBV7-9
TGTGCCAGCAGTGGGAAGCGGGGGGCCACAGATACGCAGTATTTT
CASSGKRGATDTQYF
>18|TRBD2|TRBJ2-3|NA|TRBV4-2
TGTGCCAGCAGCCAAGATCTAGCGGGGGGGTATATCACAGATACGCAGTATTTT
CASSQDLAGGYITDTQYF
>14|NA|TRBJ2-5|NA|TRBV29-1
TGCAGCGGGACTTATCCCCAGTACCAAGAGACCCAGTACTTC
CSGTYPQYQETQYF
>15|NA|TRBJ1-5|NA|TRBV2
TGTGCCAGCGCGGAGGGGGGTTATAGCAATCAGCCCCAGCATTTT
CASAEGGYSNQPQHF
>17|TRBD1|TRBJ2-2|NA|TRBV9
TGTGCCAGCAGGGACAGGGGGAATTGGAGTAACACCGGGGAGCTGTTTTTT
CASRDRGNWSNTGELFF
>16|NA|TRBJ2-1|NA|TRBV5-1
TGCGCCAGCAGCTCGTTCGACACTCTCTCCTACAATGAGCAGTTCTTC
CASSSFDTLSYNEQFF
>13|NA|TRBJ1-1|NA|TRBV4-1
TGCGCCAGCAGCCAAGAGCGGGGAAGGCCAGCTTTCTTT
CASSQERGRPAFF
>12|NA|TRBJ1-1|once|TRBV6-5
TGTGCCAGCATCGTGACGGGCCGTGAAGCTTTCTTT
CASIVTGREAFF
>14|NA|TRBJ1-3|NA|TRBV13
TGTGCCAGCAGCTCTGCAGGTTCTCGGGCTACCATATATTTT
CASSSAGSRATIYF
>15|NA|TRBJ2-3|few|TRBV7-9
TGTGCCAGCAGCTTAAGGGGGGGGGCGACAGATACGCAGTATTTT
CASSLRGGATDTQYF
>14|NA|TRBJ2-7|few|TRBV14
TGTGCCAGCAGCCAGTGGCAGGGATCCTACGAGCAGTACTTC
CASSQWQGSYEQYF
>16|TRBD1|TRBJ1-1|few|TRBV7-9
TGTGCCAGCAGCCTGATGGGACAGGGGTATTTAGCTGAAGCTTTCTTT
CASSLMGQGYLAEAFF
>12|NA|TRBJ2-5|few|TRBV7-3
TGTGCCAGCAGCCCGGATTTGCAGACCCAGTACTTC
CASSPDLQTQYF
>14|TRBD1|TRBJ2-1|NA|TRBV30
TGTGCCTGGAGTGAGGGCAGGGGGCTGGATGAGCAGTTCTTC
CAWSEGRGLDEQFF
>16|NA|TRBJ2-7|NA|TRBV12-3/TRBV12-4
TGTGCCAGCAGTGGGACTCCTGAGCCAGACTCCTACGAGCAGTACTTC
CASSGTPEPDSYEQYF
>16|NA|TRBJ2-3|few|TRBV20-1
TGCAGTGCTAGAGATAAGGGCGGGGTCCCCACAGATACGCAGTATTTT
CSARDKGGVPTDTQYF
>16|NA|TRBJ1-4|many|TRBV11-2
TGTGCCAGCAGCTTAAATCCGGTGACAGGAAATGAAAAACTGTTTTTT
CASSLNPVTGNEKLFF
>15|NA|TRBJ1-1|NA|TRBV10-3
TGTGCCATCAGTGAGTCGGTCGCTCGGAACACTGAAGCTTTCTTT
CAISESVARNTEAFF
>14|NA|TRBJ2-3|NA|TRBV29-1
TGCAGCGTCGAGGGGGGATTGGGCACAGATACGCAGTATTTT
CSVEGGLGTDTQYF
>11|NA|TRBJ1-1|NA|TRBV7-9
TGTGCCAGCAGCTTTAACCCTGAAGCTTTCTTT
CASSFNPEAFF